This T cell receptor (beta chain) appears in the sequencing data of a study of blood T cell repertoires in COVID-19. Study context: Sites across the United States, Italy and Spain contributed samples from acute and convalescent COVID-19.

The length of the CDR3 is 17 residues. Trimming removed 4 bases from V and 3 bases from J; junction bases left unmatched: 7. From germline, CDR1 is SGHRS and CDR2 YFSETQ. The study counted Cohort 3 donors as recovered given two negative PCRs, clearance, or symptom resolution. Assay: immunoSEQ multiplex PCR; the TCRdb copy retains only in-frame clones and omits some. The sample includes 200,000 to 300,000 clones, around 86% of them seen just once. The material sequenced was PBMCs or T cells enriched from blood (not recorded which). The chain is built from TRBV5-1 and TRBJ1-6; 10 bases are a match to TRBD1. The source of this sequence is a young woman who had recovered from COVID-19. DNA of the CDR3: TGCGCCAGCAGCGTGGGACAGGGGCGCTTCTATAATTCACCCCTCCACTTT. Protein product: CASSVGQGRFYNSPLHF.